This T cell receptor (beta chain) was found in a study of shared clonotypes between healthy human individuals. Study-level findings and limits: When compared with the clonotypes that were shared by all four sorted-subset donors, the non-shared clonotypes turned out to have lower generation probabilities. Enrolling few donors narrowed the genetic and exposure-history diversity that was represented.

Donors, healthy HIV-negative adults, lacked recent acute infections or vaccinations. V gave up 5 bases and J gave up 0 bases, with 16 bases separating them. Germline V gene data show CDR1 as MDHEN and CDR2 as SYDVKM. The CDR3 runs to 16 residues. Regarding this clone: Its matching antigen is unknown.

Assay runs were performed at deep level. Produced via immunoSEQ multiplex PCR; TCRdb's table is partial and in-frame only. The sample has 1,400,000 or so clones; approximately 98.5% are singletons. The source is a man aged 25 to 40 in good health. Specimen: naive CD4+ T cells sorted from blood. The subset is: CD45RA+ positively selected. This chain uses TRBV28 with TRBJ1-1; TRBD1 might be the D (5 bases). In DNA form, the CDR3 reads TGTGCCAGCAGTACTCGCAGGGTGGTAATGAACACTGAAGCTTTCTTT. This gives the protein CASSTRRVVMNTEAFF.